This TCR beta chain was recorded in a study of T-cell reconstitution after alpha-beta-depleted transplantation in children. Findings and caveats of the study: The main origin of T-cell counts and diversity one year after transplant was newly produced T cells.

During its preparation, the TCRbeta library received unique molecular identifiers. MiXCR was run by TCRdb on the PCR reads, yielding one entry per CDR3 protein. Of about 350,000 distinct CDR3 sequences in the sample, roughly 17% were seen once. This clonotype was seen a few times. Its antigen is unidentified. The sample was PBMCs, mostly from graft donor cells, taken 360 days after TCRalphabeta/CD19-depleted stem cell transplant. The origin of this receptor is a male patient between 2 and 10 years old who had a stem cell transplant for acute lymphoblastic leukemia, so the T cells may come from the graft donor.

CDR3 DNA: TGTGCCAGCAGTAACCGGGACAGTAAACGTTCACCCCTCCACTTT. Protein sequence: CASSNRDSKRSPLHF. V and J are TRBV5-6 and TRBJ1-6; TRBD1 aligns across 7 bases. The CDR3 length is 15 residues. V shed 5 bases, J shed 9 bases, and the junction held 11 bases outside the gene matches. Germline CDR1 SGHDT, CDR2 YYEEEE.